This TCR beta chain was captured in a study of T cells in Graves' hyperthyroidism and ophthalmopathy. There are many counts of this clonotype. The antigen is unknown. Broader study findings: Within blood appeared most thyroid clonotypes that had expanded above 0.001.

The TCR beta CDR3 regions underwent amplification using RNA transcripts as the source. When the TCR CDR3 underwent first-round RT-PCR, the HTBI primer set was used. TCRdb fed the multiplex PCR reads into MiXCR, producing one record per CDR3 protein. The sample has some 510,000 distinct CDR3 sequences; less than 25% are singletons. Germline CDR1 MNHNS, CDR2 SASEGT. The CDR3 sequence is 17 residues long. The germline V and J ends were trimmed by 1 base and 0 bases, with 16 bases remaining between them. Absence of ophthalmopathy progression within 18 months defined stable Graves' hyperthyroidism. Based on clinical symptoms, serum thyroxine and TRAb, thyroid ultrasound and orbital computed tomography, diagnoses were reached.

The sample was blood. The chain recombines TRBV6-1 with TRBJ2-7; no clear D gene. The receptor was derived from a man aged 18 to 29 with Graves' hyperthyroidism. As DNA, the CDR3 is TGTGCCAGCAGTGAAGATCCCGGACGGCCCTCCTCCTACGAGCAGTACTTC. Translating it yields CASSEDPGRPSSYEQYF.